This T cell receptor beta chain emerged from a study of blood T cell repertoires in COVID-19. Study-wide background: The samples span acute and convalescent COVID-19 from the United States, Italy and Spain. PBMCs, B-cell-depleted T cells, or T cells provided the cDNA or gDNA that made up the material.

The germline V gene has CDR1 SGHNT and CDR2 YYREEE (reference sequence). V was pared by 1 base and J by 9 bases, with 13 bases between. CDR3 size: 13 residues. As processed by the authors: Estimates of nucleated cell counts were drawn from the amplification of reference gene primers. Assay used: immunoSEQ multiplex PCR; TCRdb lists only in-frame clones, some missing. That table is the source of V, J and clone size, and D and trimming were worked out from the DNA. The sample lists approximately 130,000 clones; 85% to 90% were seen once. The sample comprised peripheral blood. This sequence originates from a human donor in a cohort sampled during active COVID-19. This chain connects TRBV5-4 to TRBJ2-5; tentative D call: TRBD2 (6 bases). The CDR3 nucleotides are TGTGCCAGCAGCTTGACGGCGGGGCCGGCCCAGTACTTC. Translated: CASSLTAGPAQYF.